This T cell receptor beta chain is drawn from a study of OX40 agonist ivuxolimab in advanced cancers. Study-wide results and caveats: Circulating CD4+ and CD8+ T cells showed clonal expansion by week 6 at 0.1 to 3.0 mg/kg. Relatively little clonal expansion, among the lowest observed, appeared in partial responders at 0.1-3.0 mg/kg.

For this clone: No antigen is known for it.

Trimming took 6 bases from V and 4 from J, leaving 7 bases between them. Looked up from germline, CDR1 is ENHRY and CDR2 is SYGVKD. The CDR3 consists of 11 residues. The method was immunoSEQ multiplex PCR; TCRdb's version includes in-frame clones alone and lacks a portion of them. This sample carries roughly 72,000 clones, 89% of them seen once, and the ten largest clones take 10% to 12%. The source was CD4+ or CD8+ T cells sorted from blood, collected in a trial of the OX40 agonist ivuxolimab. The receptor was derived from an adult with an advanced solid tumor such as melanoma, head and neck, liver or kidney cancer. The chain has TRBV10-3 and TRBJ2-7; no clear D gene. CDR3 residues: CAISDWYEQYF. CDR3 in DNA: TGTGCCATCAGCGACTGGTACGAGCAGTACTTC.